The 8 T cell receptor beta chains in this list originate from one sample, sequenced in a study of cytomegalovirus exposure and HLA in healthy donors. A multiplex PCR was run with 60 Vbeta primers and 13 Jbeta primers. The table came from immunoSEQ multiplex PCR; TCRdb's copy has only in-frame clones and leaves some out. Its listing shows about 41,000 clones. The sequencing sample was made of PBMCs. The source of these receptors is a man in his thirties or forties in good health and CMV-seronegative.

The chain is built from TRBV10-2 and TRBJ1-3; the D gene is possibly TRBD1 (6 bases). Germline V CDR1 and CDR2: WSHSY, SAAADI. Trimming removed 10 bases from V and 3 bases from J, with 16 bases in between. CDR3 length: 14 residues. CDR3 amino acids: CATLLGHFGNTIYF. The DNA for the CDR3 is TGCGCCACCTTATTGGGACACTTTGGAAACACCATATATTTT.

The V and J genes are TRBV29-1 and TRBJ1-2; D is perhaps TRBD1 (5 bases). In germline, CDR1 is SQVTM, CDR2 ANQGSEA. V lost 4 bases, J lost 3 bases, and 12 bases lay in between. CDR3 length: 13 amino acids. CDR3 loop: CSVGDWNYYGYTF. For the CDR3, the DNA is TGCAGCGTTGGGGACTGGAATTACTATGGCTACACCTTC.

The V and J genes are TRBV18 and TRBJ1-3; D uncertain. The CDR3 is 16 amino acids. The V and J ends lost 2 bases and 0 bases respectively, with 11 bases between them. Germline CDR1 reads KGHSH; CDR2 reads LQKENI. The CDR3 coding sequence is TGTGCCAGCTCACCATGGAGAGAATCCTCTGGAAACACCATATATTTT. It encodes CASSPWRESSGNTIYF.

This rearrangement joins TRBV19 to TRBJ2-7; 7 bases are shared with TRBD1. The V segment lost 8 bases and the J segment 3 bases; nucleotides outside the gene matches: 10. CDR1 is LNHDA and CDR2 is SQIVND in the germline V gene (reference sequence). The CDR3 loop spans 14 amino acids. The DNA of the CDR3 is TGTGCCAGTGCCATCCGGGACAGAGGCTACGAGCAGTACTTC. Translated, it gives CASAIRDRGYEQYF.

CDR3 region: CASGYPGLGSYNEQFF. CDR3 sequence (DNA): TGTGCTAGTGGTTACCCAGGTCTCGGCTCCTACAATGAGCAGTTCTTC. The J gene is TRBJ2-1, the V gene TRBV12-5; D remains ambiguous. V lost 4 bases and J lost 0, with 13 bases in between. CDR3 size: 16 residues. Germline V lookup: CDR1 LGHNT, CDR2 FRNRAP. The full variable domain, rest sourced from reference TRBV12-5 and TRBJ2-1, is DARVTQTPRHKVTEMGQEVTMRCQPILGHNTVFWYRQTMMQGLELLAYFRNRAPLDDSGMPKDRFSAEMPDATLATLKIQPSEPRDSAVYFCASGYPGLGSYNEQFFGPGTRLTVL.

This chain joins TRBV5-1 and TRBJ1-3, with D tentatively TRBD1 (6 bases). The ends were cut back, 4 bases at V and 4 bases at J, with 18 bases in the middle. The CDR3 sequence is 16 residues long. Germline V gene data show CDR1 as SGHRS and CDR2 as YFSETQ. Here the CDR3 DNA reads TGCGCCAGCAGCATAACTCGACAGGAACTCGGAAACACCATATATTTT. Encoded protein: CASSITRQELGNTIYF. Full variable domain (rest looked up from reference TRBV5-1 and TRBJ1-3): KAGVTQTPRYLIKTRGQQVTLSCSPISGHRSVSWYQQTPGQGLQFLFEYFSETQRNKGNFPGRFSGRQFSNSRSEMNVSTLELGDSALYLCASSITRQELGNTIYFGEGSWLTVV.

The J gene is TRBJ2-7, the V gene TRBV9; D unclear. V dropped 5 bases and J dropped 3 bases, with 18 bases sitting between them. The V gene's germline CDR1 is SGDLS and CDR2 YYNGEE. The CDR3 extends over 15 amino acids. CDR3 region: CASSMAGTSNYEQYF. CDR3 nucleotide sequence: TGTGCCAGCAGTATGGCTGGTACCAGTAACTACGAGCAGTACTTC.

As for this clone: Germline and junction disagree at one end, which may indicate a read error. The chain uses TRBV9 and TRBJ2-5; 7 bases are shared with TRBD2. The CDR3 is 15 residues long. Per germline, CDR1 SGDLS and CDR2 YYNGEE. The CDR3 DNA sequence: TGTGCCAGCAGCGTCTGGGGAGGGGACCAAGAGAACCAGTACTTC. Translation gives CASSVWGGDQENQYF.